These 10 T cell receptor beta chains were sequenced from one sample in a study of blood T cell repertoires in COVID-19 (TCRdb year 2020). The library was generated by the immunoSEQ multiplex PCR assay. In its TCRdb copy, this immuneACCESS table keeps in-frame sequences only and misses some clones. Where compared with another copy, unresolved V genes explain less than half of these, and the others have no known cause. This sample gives 73,000 or so clones in total; roughly 85% of them show up just once. The biggest ten clones account for about 8% of the sample. The sample consisted of peripheral blood. All receptors come from a man aged 25-45 years with acute or convalescent COVID-19.

This clone was recorded only once. V and J are TRBV3-1 (or the pseudogene TRBV3-2) and TRBJ1-2; weak D call: TRBD1 (5 bases). The V end was cut by 4 bases, the J end by 7 bases, with 10 bases between. Germline CDR1 and CDR2: LGHDT and YNNKEL (reference sequence). The CDR3 has 12 residues. The CDR3 region is CASSPQGRGYTF. The DNA of the CDR3 is TGTGCCAGCAGCCCTCAGGGCCGTGGCTACACCTTC.

This chain joins TRBV18 and TRBJ1-5; TRBD1 is a possible D gene (5 bases). There are 14 residues in the CDR3. Trimming shortened V by 6 bases and J by 6 bases, and 15 bases separated the two germline ends. Per germline, CDR1 KGHSH and CDR2 LQKENI. In DNA form, the CDR3 reads TGTGCCAGCTCGGATCAGGGAATGGGTCAGCCCCAGCATTTT. This gives the protein CASSDQGMGQPQHF.

The rearrangement links TRBV5-1 to TRBJ2-1; tentatively, D is TRBD2 (5 bases). Between the trimmed V and J ends, which lost 7 bases and 5 bases, there was a span of 16 bases. Germline CDR1 and CDR2: SGHRS and YFSETQ. CDR3 length equals 14 residues. The CDR3 sequence: CASSERSGDNEQFF. The CDR3 nucleotides read TGCGCCAGCTCCGAGCGGAGTGGGGACAATGAGCAGTTCTTC.

The V gene is TRBV11-2, the J gene TRBJ2-7; 7 positions agree with TRBD2. The CDR3 has 15 residues. V trimming: 5 bases; J trimming: 4 bases; junction bases outside the gene matches: 11. The V gene's germline CDR1 is SGHAT and CDR2 FQNNGV. The DNA for the CDR3 is TGTGCCAGCAGCGCTACCAGCGGGATGAGGTACGAGCAGTACTTC. Encoded protein: CASSATSGMRYEQYF.

The chain couples TRBV5-1 to TRBJ1-1; D is uncertain. Germline V gives CDR1 SGHRS, CDR2 YFSETQ. The V end lost 0 bases, the J end lost 7 bases, and 13 bases lay between the germline ends. The CDR3 is 14 residues long. The CDR3 here is CASSLAAASGEAFF. CDR3 nucleotide sequence: TGCGCCAGCAGCTTGGCCGCGGCGAGCGGTGAAGCTTTCTTT. The variable domain in full, with the rest retrieved from reference TRBV5-1 and TRBJ1-1, is KAGVTQTPRYLIKTRGQQVTLSCSPISGHRSVSWYQQTPGQGLQFLFEYFSETQRNKGNFPGRFSGRQFSNSRSEMNVSTLELGDSALYLCASSLAAASGEAFFGQGTRLTVV.

The V gene is TRBV19, the J gene TRBJ2-1; TRBD1 agrees at 8 bases. The CDR3 extends over 14 amino acids. CDR1 and CDR2 (germline): LNHDA, SQIVND (reference sequence). Trimming at V came to 4 bases and at J to 9 bases, leaving 8 bases not matched to a gene. The CDR3 DNA follows: TGTGCCAGTAGTAGCCCAGGGGGCGTTTTTGAGCAGTTCTTC. Translation: CASSSPGGVFEQFF.

The chain is built from TRBV6-6 and TRBJ1-4; 10 bases align to TRBD1. J was trimmed by 8 bases and V by 5 bases; bases with no gene match: 11. Looked up from germline, CDR1 is MNHNY and CDR2 is SVGAGI (reference sequence). There are 16 residues in the CDR3. The CDR3 DNA reads as TGTGCCAGCAGTCGAGTTCCCGGGACAGGGGAAGAAAAACTGTTTTTT. This encodes CASSRVPGTGEEKLFF.

The chain is built from TRBV10-2 and TRBJ1-2; a weak D match, TRBD1 (6 bases). The CDR3 has 12 amino acids. Trimming left V 11 bases short and J 7 bases short, with 17 bases between. Germline V gene lookup returns CDR1 WSHSY and CDR2 SAAADI. The DNA for the CDR3 is TGCGCCGGCTTAACACAGGGTTTTGGCTACACCTTC. Its translation is CAGLTQGFGYTF.

J is TRBJ2-5 and V is TRBV3-1 (or the pseudogene TRBV3-2), with a possible D match to TRBD1 (5 bases). V was pared by 4 bases and J by 1 base, with 13 bases between. From germline, CDR1 is LGHDT and CDR2 YNNKEL (reference sequence). This CDR3 comprises 15 residues. CDR3 sequence reads: CASSRSAGIQETQYF. The CDR3, as DNA: TGTGCCAGCAGCCGGTCCGCAGGGATCCAAGAGACCCAGTACTTC.

J is TRBJ1-2 and V is TRBV5-8; 8 bases are shared with TRBD1. CDR3 length equals 15 residues. V was pared by 0 bases and J by 5 bases, with 6 bases of the junction left unmatched. Germline assignment: CDR1 SGHTS and CDR2 YDEGEE. The CDR3 region has the DNA TGTGCCAGCAGCTTGGGGACAGGGAAGCGTTATGGCTACACCTTC. Protein product: CASSLGTGKRYGYTF.